The sequence of this TCR beta chain was determined in a study of blood T cell repertoires in COVID-19. Study as a whole: Donors in the United States, Italy and Spain gave samples during acute or convalescent COVID-19. Nucleic acid was either cDNA or gDNA, and it came from T cells, B-cell-depleted T cells, or PBMCs.

The CDR3 totals 15 residues. V was cut by 0 bases and J by 4 bases, with 12 bases left in between. The germline V gene has CDR1 MNHEY and CDR2 SVGAGI. Original data processing: Estimated nucleated cell counts came from reference gene primer amplification. Here immunoSEQ multiplex PCR was the method, and the copy in TCRdb shows in-frame clones only, minus some. D and trimming come from the DNA, and the V and J calls and clone size come from that table. The profile shows 70,000 to 85,000 clones, 83% of them singletons. Sequenced sample: peripheral blood. J is TRBJ1-2 and V is TRBV6-5; D is undetermined. This receptor was identified in a man of 80 years or more with active or convalescent COVID-19. CDR3 loop: CASSYSEGFGYGYTF. CDR3 nucleotides: TGTGCCAGCAGTTACTCGGAGGGATTTGGCTATGGCTACACCTTC.